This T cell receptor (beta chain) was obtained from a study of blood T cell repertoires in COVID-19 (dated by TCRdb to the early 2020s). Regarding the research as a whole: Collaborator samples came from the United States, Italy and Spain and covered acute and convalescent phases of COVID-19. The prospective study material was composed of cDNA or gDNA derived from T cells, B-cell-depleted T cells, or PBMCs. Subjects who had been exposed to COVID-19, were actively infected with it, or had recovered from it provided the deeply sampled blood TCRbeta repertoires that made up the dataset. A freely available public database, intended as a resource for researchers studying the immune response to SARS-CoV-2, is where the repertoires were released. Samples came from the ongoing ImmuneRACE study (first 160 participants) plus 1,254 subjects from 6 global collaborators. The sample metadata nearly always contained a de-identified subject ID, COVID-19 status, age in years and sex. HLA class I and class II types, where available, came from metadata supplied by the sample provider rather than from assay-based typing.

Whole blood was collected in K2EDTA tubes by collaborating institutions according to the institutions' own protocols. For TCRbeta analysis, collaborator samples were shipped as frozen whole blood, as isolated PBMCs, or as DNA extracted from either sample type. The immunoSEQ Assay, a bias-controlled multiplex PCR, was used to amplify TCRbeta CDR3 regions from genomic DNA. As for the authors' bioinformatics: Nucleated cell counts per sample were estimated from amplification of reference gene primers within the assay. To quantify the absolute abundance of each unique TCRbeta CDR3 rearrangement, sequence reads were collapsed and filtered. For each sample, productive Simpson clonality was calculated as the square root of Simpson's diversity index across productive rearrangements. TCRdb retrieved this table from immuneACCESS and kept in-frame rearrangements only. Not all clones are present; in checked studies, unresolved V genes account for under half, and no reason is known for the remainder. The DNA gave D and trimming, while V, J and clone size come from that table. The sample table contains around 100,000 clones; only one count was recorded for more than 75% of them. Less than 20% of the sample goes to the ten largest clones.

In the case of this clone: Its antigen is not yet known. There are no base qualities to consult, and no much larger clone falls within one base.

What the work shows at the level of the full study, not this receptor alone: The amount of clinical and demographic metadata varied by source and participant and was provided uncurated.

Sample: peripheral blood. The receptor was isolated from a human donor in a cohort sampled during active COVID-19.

The CDR3 protein sequence reads: CASSYSKASGYNEQFF. The DNA is TGTGCCAGCAGTTACTCGAAGGCTAGCGGATACAATGAGCAGTTCTTC. Rearrangement joined TRBV6-6 to TRBJ2-1, with TRBD2 identical over 7 junction bases. CDR1 and CDR2 (MNHNY, SVGAGI) derive from the germline V gene (reference sequence). The CDR3 covers 16 residues, taking in both the cysteine and the phenylalanine. Only the CDR3 DNA is retained, 48 bases long and in frame from the first base. Germline trimming: 0 bases from V, 4 bases from J; junction bases outside gene matches: 6.